The 28 T cell receptor beta chains below come from one sample, sequenced in a study of shared clonotypes between healthy human individuals (TCRdb year 2020). Library preparation was by the immunoSEQ multiplex PCR assay. Imported from immuneACCESS, the table was reduced by TCRdb to in-frame sequences with V and J called. These copies leave out some clones; in studies compared against another copy, an unresolved V gene accounts for under half, and the cause of the remainder is not known. The sample profile shows approximately 2.3 million clones; approximately 93% of them were found once. The ten largest make up about 0.41% of the sample. The sample taken for sequencing was naive CD4+ T cells from PBMCs. This specimen's cell subset or site label, per the study, means: CD45RA+ positively selected. These receptors came from a man aged 18-30 years in good health. Some clones in this sample may be carry-over from other donors' samples.

This rearrangement joins TRBV5-4 to TRBJ2-6; 12 positions match TRBD2. The CDR3 runs to 18 residues. Looked up from germline, CDR1 is SGHNT and CDR2 is YYREEE (reference sequence). Trimming removed 4 bases from V and 4 bases from J; junction bases left unmatched: 9. The CDR3 loop is CASSTRTSGAVGANVLTF. The DNA of the CDR3 is TGTGCCAGCAGCACTAGGACTAGCGGGGCCGTAGGGGCCAACGTCCTGACTTTC.

On this clone: Other DNA sequences in this sample translate to the same CDR3. The chain uses TRBV28 and TRBJ1-1; TRBD1 might be the D (5 bases). Per germline, CDR1 MDHEN and CDR2 SYDVKM. V lost 2 bases and J lost 4, with 11 bases in between. The CDR3 loop spans 14 amino acids. CDR3 sequence reads: CASSLGGLGTEAFF. DNA of the CDR3: TGTGCCAGCAGTTTAGGGGGGTTGGGCACTGAAGCTTTCTTT.

V usage is TRBV14 and J usage is TRBJ2-7; TRBD2 aligns across 9 bases. There are 18 residues in the CDR3. Germline CDR1 and CDR2: SGHDN and FVKESK. V shed 0 bases, J shed 0 bases, and the junction held 9 bases outside the gene matches. Written as DNA, the CDR3 is TGTGCCAGCAGCCAAGAAAAGGGACTAGCTCCCCGCTCCTACGAGCAGTACTTC. This translates into CASSQEKGLAPRSYEQYF.

The V gene is TRBV7-9, the J gene TRBJ1-1, with D perhaps matching TRBD1 (6 bases). There are 15 residues in the CDR3. Trimming removed 5 bases at V and 5 bases at J, with 18 bases between. Germline CDR1 reads SEHNR; CDR2 reads FQNEAQ (reference sequence). The CDR3 sequence is CASSPYWGAGTEAFF. CDR3 in DNA: TGTGCCAGCAGCCCATACTGGGGGGCGGGTACTGAAGCTTTCTTT.

The rearrangement links TRBV2 to TRBJ2-7; a possible D gene is TRBD1 (6 bases). Trimming removed 5 bases at V and 5 bases at J, with 16 bases between. From germline, CDR1 is SNHLY and CDR2 FYNNEI. This CDR3 has 14 amino acids. The CDR3 reads CASSRTGMDHEQYF. CDR3 DNA: TGTGCCAGCAGTAGAACAGGGATGGATCACGAGCAGTACTTC.

The chain employs TRBV10-3 and TRBJ2-3; TRBD1 matches 8 bases. The CDR3 loop spans 13 amino acids. Germline CDR1 is ENHRY and CDR2 is SYGVKD. Trimming removed 7 bases from V and 3 bases from J; junction bases left unmatched: 3. The CDR3 protein is CAITQGATDTQYF. CDR3 nucleotides: TGTGCCATCACCCAGGGGGCAACAGATACGCAGTATTTT.

The J gene is TRBJ2-2, the V gene TRBV5-1; D remains ambiguous. Trimming left V 1 base short and J 4 bases short, with 8 bases between. Germline V CDR1 and CDR2: SGHRS, YFSETQ. The CDR3 runs 14 residues. The CDR3 nucleotides are TGCGCCAGCAGCTTGTTTGCCCGCACCGGGGAGCTGTTTTTT. Residues: CASSLFARTGELFF.

The rearrangement links TRBV9 to TRBJ2-1; TRBD2 agrees at 10 bases. The junction had 11 bases not matched to a gene; V was cut back by 3 bases and J by 8 bases. The CDR3 runs to 16 residues. Looked up from germline, CDR1 is SGDLS and CDR2 is YYNGEE. CDR3 residues: CASSGGGTSALDEQFF. The CDR3 bases are TGTGCCAGCAGCGGGGGAGGGACTAGCGCCCTCGATGAGCAGTTCTTC.

This clone was seen once. The rearrangement links TRBV5-8 to TRBJ2-7; TRBD1 might be the D (5 bases). The germline V and J ends were trimmed by 4 bases and 0 bases, with 11 bases remaining between them. Per the germline V gene, CDR1 is SGHTS and CDR2 is YDEGEE. The CDR3 runs to 14 residues. The CDR3 DNA reads as TGTGCCAGCAGCCGACAGTGGAGCTCCTACGAGCAGTACTTC. It codes for CASSRQWSSYEQYF. The full variable domain, its missing parts supplied by reference TRBV5-8 and TRBJ2-7, is EAGVTQSPTHLIKTRGQQATLRCSPISGHTSVYWYQQALGLGLQFLLWYDEGEERNRGNFPPRFSGRQFPNYSSELNVNALELEDSALYLCASSRQWSSYEQYFGPGTRLTVT.

The chain couples TRBV4-2 to TRBJ1-4; D is uncertain. This CDR3 is built from 16 residues. V was clipped by 6 bases and J by 8 bases, with 22 bases between them. Germline CDR1 and CDR2: LGHNA and YNFKEQ. The CDR3 DNA reads as TGTGCCAGCAGTCCTTTGGATTTGTACGAGAAAGAAAAACTGTTTTTT. It is translated as CASSPLDLYEKEKLFF.

This chain connects TRBV18 to TRBJ2-7; 8 bases are shared with TRBD2. CDR1 is KGHSH and CDR2 is LQKENI in the germline V gene. CDR3 size: 13 residues. With 5 bases clipped from V and 3 bases from J, the junction kept 3 bases outside the gene matches. Here the CDR3 reads CASSAAGGYEQYF. The CDR3 DNA follows: TGTGCCAGCTCAGCCGCGGGAGGCTACGAGCAGTACTTC.

This clone was found once. V gene TRBV10-3 combines with J gene TRBJ1-3, with D unclear. The V end was cut by 4 bases, the J end by 2 bases, with 12 bases between. The germline gives CDR1 ENHRY, CDR2 SYGVKD. The CDR3 loop spans 15 amino acids. Here the CDR3 DNA reads TGTGCCATCAGTGGGGCCGCCGGCCCTGGAAACACCATATATTTT. The encoded protein is CAISGAAGPGNTIYF.

The chain joins TRBV11-2 to TRBJ1-2; D gene unclear. The V and J ends lost 10 bases and 7 bases respectively, with 13 bases between them. CDR3 length: 11 amino acids. CDR1 and CDR2 from the germline V gene are SGHAT and FQNNGV. CDR3 bases: TGTGCCACCGCTCAGGCTTTTGGCTACACCTTC. This translates into CATAQAFGYTF.

This rearrangement joins TRBV28 to TRBJ1-2, with 8 bases lining up with TRBD1. Germline V gene lookup returns CDR1 MDHEN and CDR2 SYDVKM. After removal of 1 base from V and 3 bases from J, the junction contained 4 bases not matched to a gene. This CDR3 comprises 15 residues. CDR3 sequence reads: CASSLSGGVDYGYTF. The CDR3, as DNA: TGTGCCAGCAGTTTATCAGGGGGCGTCGACTATGGCTACACCTTC.

Note on this clone: At the DNA level, this CDR3 is encoded by other sequences in the same sample as well. The genes are TRBV5-1 and TRBJ1-1; 9 bases align to TRBD1. Germline V gene sequence: CDR1 SGHRS, CDR2 YFSETQ. J was trimmed by 3 bases and V by 4 bases; bases with no gene match: 4. This CDR3 is built from 14 residues. DNA for the CDR3: TGCGCCAGCAGCGCACAGGGGGCCGACACTGAAGCTTTCTTT. Amino acid sequence: CASSAQGADTEAFF.

The V call is TRBV7-2, the J call TRBJ1-3; D is perhaps TRBD1 (5 bases). Germline lookup yields CDR1 SGHTA and CDR2 FQGNSA. This CDR3 spans 15 amino acids. Trimming took off 5 bases at V and 4 bases at J, with 15 bases between the two ends. CDR3 sequence (DNA): TGTGCCAGCAGCCCCAGGGAGGGGAGAGGAAACACCATATATTTT. This encodes CASSPREGRGNTIYF.

V gene TRBV28 combines with J gene TRBJ2-7; 7 bases are a match to TRBD2. Germline lookup yields CDR1 MDHEN and CDR2 SYDVKM. J gave up 2 bases and V 7 bases, and 11 bases lay outside the gene matches. The CDR3 runs 15 residues. The CDR3, as DNA: TGTGCCAGCACCTTGGGGGGGGTTGATCCCTACGAGCAGTACTTC. Protein: CASTLGGVDPYEQYF.

The rearrangement joins TRBV28 to TRBJ2-7; perhaps TRBD1 as D (5 bases). Germline CDR1 MDHEN, CDR2 SYDVKM. V was pared by 3 bases and J by 3 bases, with 12 bases between. The CDR3 is 14 amino acids. CDR3 region: CASSFLGANYEQYF. CDR3 DNA sequence: TGTGCCAGCAGTTTCCTAGGGGCGAACTACGAGCAGTACTTC. The full variable domain, its missing parts supplied by reference TRBV28 and TRBJ2-7, is DVKVTQSSRYLVKRTGEKVFLECVQDMDHENMFWYRQDPGLGLRLIYFSYDVKMKEKGDIPEGYSVSREKKERFSLILESASTNQTSMYLCASSFLGANYEQYFGPGTRLTVT.

The chain recombines TRBV25-1 with TRBJ1-6; D is perhaps TRBD1 (5 bases). The CDR3 contains 15 residues. Germline V lookup: CDR1 MGHDK, CDR2 SYGVNS. Deletions cut 3 bases from V and 5 bases from J, with 11 bases between. The CDR3 reads CASSDVRAHNSPLHF. CDR3 bases: TGTGCCAGCAGTGATGTCAGGGCCCATAATTCACCCCTCCACTTT.

The chain combines TRBV6-1 with TRBJ1-2; possible D gene TRBD1, 5 bases. The CDR3 has 17 amino acids. The germline CDR1 and CDR2 sequences are MNHNS and SASEGT. The ends were cut back, 0 bases at V and 4 bases at J, with 18 bases in the middle. The CDR3 reads CASSEALQWAGIYGYTF. The CDR3 region has the DNA TGTGCCAGCAGTGAAGCGCTTCAATGGGCAGGGATCTATGGCTACACCTTC.

This sequence joins TRBV29-1 and TRBJ2-7; 7 positions agree with TRBD1. Per the germline V gene, CDR1 is SQVTM and CDR2 is ANQGSEA. V gave up 5 bases and J gave up 5 bases; unmatched junction bases: 9. There are 13 residues in the CDR3. The CDR3 reads CSVQRQGWNEQYF. The CDR3 region has the DNA TGCAGCGTTCAGAGACAGGGTTGGAACGAGCAGTACTTC.

The chain recombines TRBV7-3 with TRBJ2-7, with 9 bases fitting TRBD2. From germline, CDR1 is SGHTA and CDR2 FQGTGA. The ends lost 1 base at V and 3 bases at J; junction bases unmatched: 4. The CDR3 extends over 15 amino acids. CDR3 DNA: TGTGCCAGCAGCTTAAGCGGCGGGAGGGTCTACGAGCAGTACTTC. It codes for CASSLSGGRVYEQYF.

V and J are TRBV7-3 and TRBJ2-3, with D uncertain. Germline loops: CDR1 SGHTA, CDR2 FQGTGA. The V end lost 4 bases, the J end lost 6 bases, and 11 bases lay between the germline ends. The CDR3 runs 13 residues. CDR3 in amino acids: CASSYQREDTQYF. Written as DNA, the CDR3 is TGTGCCAGCAGCTACCAAAGAGAGGATACGCAGTATTTT.

This sequence joins TRBV29-1 and TRBJ2-4, with 8 bases that match TRBD1. The ends lost 0 bases at V and 3 bases at J; junction bases unmatched: 7. This CDR3 is 16 amino acids long. The germline V gene encodes CDR1 SQVTM and CDR2 ANQGSEA. In nucleotides, the CDR3 is TGCAGCGTTGAAGATACCGGGACAGGAGGCAAAAACATTCAGTACTTC. Translation gives CSVEDTGTGGKNIQYF.

This clone was seen just once. The chain employs TRBV5-1 and TRBJ2-2; the D is unclear. The germline gives CDR1 SGHRS, CDR2 YFSETQ. V shed 3 bases and J shed 3 bases, with 12 bases lying between them. The CDR3 has 15 residues. CDR3 sequence reads: CASSSLTVDTGELFF. The CDR3 DNA sequence: TGCGCCAGCAGCTCGTTAACTGTGGACACCGGGGAGCTGTTTTTT.

This clone occurred once. The CDR3 reads CATSRGTGTASSYEQYF. Here the CDR3 DNA reads TGTGCCACCAGCAGAGGGACCGGGACCGCGAGCTCCTACGAGCAGTACTTC. The V call is TRBV15, the J call TRBJ2-7; D may correspond to TRBD1 or TRBD2 (5 bases each). V was shortened by 1 base and J by 0 bases, with 16 bases between the two germline ends. CDR3 length equals 17 residues. Per the germline V gene, CDR1 is LNHNV and CDR2 is YYDKDF (reference sequence).

The chain links TRBV7-9 to TRBJ2-1, with TRBD2 matching 7 bases. The length of the CDR3 is 15 residues. The germline CDR1 and CDR2 sequences are SEHNR and FQNEAQ (reference sequence). With 5 bases clipped from V and 9 bases from J, the junction kept 13 bases outside the gene matches. CDR3 residues: CASSQPGRGNGEQFF. In DNA, the CDR3 is TGTGCCAGCAGCCAGCCAGGGAGGGGTAATGGTGAGCAGTTCTTC.

The chain uses TRBV7-3 and TRBJ2-7; TRBD2 matches at 8 bases. Germline CDR1 and CDR2: SGHTA and FQGTGA. The J segment lost 4 bases and the V segment lost 8 bases, leaving 10 bases of the junction unmatched. The CDR3 is made up of 14 amino acids. The CDR3 spells CASSRASGRYEQYF. Written as DNA, the CDR3 is TGTGCCAGCTCTAGGGCTAGCGGGCGGTACGAGCAGTACTTC.